The rows below give T cell receptor beta chains drawn from one sample of a study of beta chain features in type 1 diabetes. Assay used: immunoSEQ multiplex PCR; TCRdb lists only in-frame clones, some missing. The table lists under 90,000 clones, around a third of them singletons. Sequencing was carried out using stem cell memory CD4+ T cells from blood. These receptors originate from a woman under 30 in good health. The CDR3 runs from the conserved cysteine through the conserved F or W. The order of the fields is J gene, D gene, V gene, clone size, CDR3 DNA, CDR3 protein. The D gene is left open where the match is weak. Only part of the rows carry a size: once, few, many, or a class if the clone is expanded.

>TRBJ2-7|NA|TRBV2|NA
TGTGCCAGCAGGGGAAGCGGCGAGCAGTACTTC
CASRGSGEQYF
>TRBJ2-2|TRBD1|TRBV5-1|few
TGCGCCAGCAGCGCACAGGGGGCCAGCGGGGAGCTGTTTTTT
CASSAQGASGELFF
>TRBJ1-5|NA|TRBV7-8|NA
TGTGCCAGCACCGCGGGAGTTAGCAATCAGCCCCAGCATTTT
CASTAGVSNQPQHF
>TRBJ2-1|NA|TRBV5-6|NA
TGTGCCAGCAGTTCCCTGAGTGCGGGCAACAATGAGCAGTTCTTC
CASSSLSAGNNEQFF
>TRBJ1-2|NA|TRBV18|few
TGTGCCAGCTCACCGACGGGAGTTGATGGCTACACCTTC
CASSPTGVDGYTF
>TRBJ2-1|TRBD2|TRBV19|many
TGTGCCAGTAGTGGACTAGCGGCCTCCTACAATGAGCAGTTCTTC
CASSGLAASYNEQFF
>TRBJ2-3|NA|TRBV11-2|NA
TGTGCCAGCAGCTTATGGTCCACGGCGGGAGATACGCAGTATTTT
CASSLWSTAGDTQYF
>TRBJ2-1|NA|TRBV5-1|NA
TGCGCCAGCAGGGAACAGCCAGGGGAGAATGAGCAGTTCTTC
CASREQPGENEQFF
>TRBJ2-3|TRBD1|TRBV5-4|few
TGTGCCAGCAGCTTGGTAGGACAGGTTATCACTAGCACAGATACGCAGTATTTT
CASSLVGQVITSTDTQYF
>TRBJ1-2|NA|TRBV4-3|once
TGCGCCAGCAGCCACCCCCCGTCAGGGAACTATGGCTACACCTTC
CASSHPPSGNYGYTF
>TRBJ1-2|TRBD1|TRBV4-2|NA
TGTGCCAGCAGCCAAGACACTAGACAGGGCTCGGGCTACACCTTC
CASSQDTRQGSGYTF
>TRBJ2-1|TRBD2|TRBV15|few
TGTGCCACCAGCAGAGGGGTAGCGGGATGGAATGAGCAGTTCTTC
CATSRGVAGWNEQFF
>TRBJ2-7|TRBD2|TRBV30|few
TGTGCCTGGAGTCGGACTAGCGGGAGTTACGAGCAGTACTTC
CAWSRTSGSYEQYF
>TRBJ2-3|TRBD2|TRBV5-1|NA
TGCGCCAGCAGCTCCTTAGCGGGAGGGCCGTCCGCAGATACGCAGTATTTT
CASSSLAGGPSADTQYF
>TRBJ2-1|NA|TRBV5-1|few
TGCGCCAGCAGCTTAGATTCGGGGACAAATGAGCAGTTCTTC
CASSLDSGTNEQFF
>TRBJ1-4|TRBD1|TRBV9|NA
TGTGCCAGCAGCTACGGGGACAGTCAGGATGAAAAACTGTTTTTT
CASSYGDSQDEKLFF
>TRBJ1-1|NA|TRBV5-5|NA
TGTGCCAGCAGCCCTTATACAGTGAACACTGAAGCTTTCTTT
CASSPYTVNTEAFF
>TRBJ1-1|NA|TRBV19|few
TGTGCCAGTAGTATCGGTTCGGACACTGAAGCTTTCTTT
CASSIGSDTEAFF
>TRBJ2-5|NA|TRBV7-6|NA
TGTGCCAGCAGCCCAGGACAGCAAGAGACCCAGTACTTC
CASSPGQQETQYF
>TRBJ1-2|TRBD1|TRBV18|NA
TGTGCCAGCTCACCCACCTTCGGGACAGGGGGCGATGGCTACACCTTC
CASSPTFGTGGDGYTF
>TRBJ1-5|TRBD1|TRBV28|few
TGTGCCAGCAGTCCACAGGGGGTTAGCAATCAGCCCCAGCATTTT
CASSPQGVSNQPQHF
>TRBJ2-3|NA|TRBV4-1|NA
TGCGCCAGCAGCCTAGGGAGGACAGATACGCAGTATTTT
CASSLGRTDTQYF
>TRBJ2-5|NA|TRBV5-1|NA
TGCGCCAGCAGCTTGGGTACCGGGCAAGAGACCCAGTACTTC
CASSLGTGQETQYF
>TRBJ2-7|NA|TRBV7-2|NA
TGTGCCAGCAGCTTATCCCTTAGCTCCTACGAGCAGTACTTC
CASSLSLSSYEQYF
>TRBJ1-2|NA|TRBV7-2|NA
TGTGCCAGCAGCTTAGAAGCCAGGAACTATGGCTACACCTTC
CASSLEARNYGYTF
>TRBJ2-1|TRBD2|TRBV5-1|NA
TGCGCCAGCAGCTTGGCTAGCGGGAGCTCCTACAATGAGCAGTTCTTC
CASSLASGSSYNEQFF
>TRBJ1-6|TRBD1|TRBV6-5|NA
TGTGCCAGCAGTCGACAGGGGATAGGTAATTCACCCCTCCACTTT
CASSRQGIGNSPLHF
>TRBJ1-2|TRBD1|TRBV4-1|NA
TGCGCCAGCAGCCAAGACGGGACAGGCGGCTACACCTTC
CASSQDGTGGYTF
>TRBJ1-5|NA|TRBV19|few
TGTGCCAGTAGTGGATGGGGAGGGAGCAATCAGCCCCAGCATTTT
CASSGWGGSNQPQHF
>TRBJ1-2|TRBD1|TRBV7-2|few
TGTGCCAGCAGCTTCGACCCGGGACAGCGCCTTTATGGCTACACCTTC
CASSFDPGQRLYGYTF
>TRBJ2-7|NA|TRBV5-1|NA
TGCGCCAGCAGCTCTCTTAGCTCCTACGAGCAGTACTTC
CASSSLSSYEQYF
>TRBJ1-1|NA|TRBV30|NA
TGTGCCTGGAGAGAGGAAGCGAACACTGAAGCTTTCTTT
CAWREEANTEAFF
>TRBJ1-2|TRBD1|TRBV4-1|few
TGCGCCAGCAGCCACGGGACAGGGGGATCGAGCTATGGCTACACCTTC
CASSHGTGGSSYGYTF
>TRBJ2-2|NA|TRBV7-9|few
TGTGCCAGCAGCTTAGATCCATTTGAGCTTGGGGCCGGAGGGGAGCTGTTTTTT
CASSLDPFELGAGGELFF
>TRBJ1-4|TRBD1|TRBV7-8|NA
TGTGCCAGCAGCCCCGGGGACAGGGTCGAAAAACTGTTTTTT
CASSPGDRVEKLFF
>TRBJ2-5|TRBD2|TRBV30|few
TGTGCCTGGAGTGTAATGAGCGGGAGTGGTGAGACCCAGTACTTC
CAWSVMSGSGETQYF
>TRBJ1-5|TRBD1|TRBV28|few
TGTGCCAGCAGTCAGGGGGCGAATCAGCCCCAGCATTTT
CASSQGANQPQHF
>TRBJ2-1|TRBD2|TRBV6-5|few
TGTGCCAGCAGTCTTACGACTAGCGGGTTCAATGAGCAGTTCTTC
CASSLTTSGFNEQFF
>TRBJ1-2|NA|TRBV9|few
TGTGCCAGCAGCGTCGCTGGCCTCGGGGGCTACACCTTC
CASSVAGLGGYTF
>TRBJ2-7|NA|TRBV6-5|NA
TGTGCCAGCAGTCCCTACGGACAGAGATACGAGCAGTACTTC
CASSPYGQRYEQYF
>TRBJ2-1|TRBD2|TRBV19|few
TGTGCCAGTAGTATCCTTGCCCAGCGGGAGCGCAATGAGCAGTTCTTC
CASSILAQRERNEQFF
>TRBJ2-6|TRBD1|TRBV5-1|NA
TGCGCCAGCAGCCTCAATGGACAGGAGCCCTTCTCTGGGGCCAACGTCCTGACTTTC
CASSLNGQEPFSGANVLTF
>TRBJ1-4|NA|TRBV29-1|few
TGCAGCGTTGGTGGGGGGGCTCAAGAAAAACTGTTTTTT
CSVGGGAQEKLFF
>TRBJ2-7|NA|TRBV2|NA
TGTGCCAGCAGCGCCCCGGGAGAGTACTACGAGCAGTACTTC
CASSAPGEYYEQYF
>TRBJ2-2|NA|TRBV15|NA
TGTGCCACCAGCAGTCCAACGAACACCGGGGAGCTGTTTTTT
CATSSPTNTGELFF
>TRBJ1-5|NA|TRBV19|NA
TGTGCCAGTAGTATAGAGCCCCCTGGACAGACCAGCAATCAGCCCCAGCATTTT
CASSIEPPGQTSNQPQHF
>TRBJ2-1|NA|TRBV7-2|NA
TGTGCCAGCAGCTTAGAGGCGTGGGCAGATGAGCAGTTCTTC
CASSLEAWADEQFF
>TRBJ2-7|NA|TRBV2|few
TGTGCCAGCAGGCGGGACAGCTCCTACGAGCAGTACTTC
CASRRDSSYEQYF
>TRBJ2-3|NA|TRBV19|NA
TGTGCCAGTAGTCTAGCAAGGGAGACGCAGTATTTT
CASSLARETQYF
>TRBJ1-3|TRBD1|TRBV2|NA
TGTGCCAGCAGTGCCCAGGGGGCAGGTGGAAACACCATATATTTT
CASSAQGAGGNTIYF
>TRBJ2-7|NA|TRBV6-5|few
TGTGCCAGCAGCCTGGGATGGAGCGGGCCTCGCGAGCAGTACTTC
CASSLGWSGPREQYF
>TRBJ2-3|NA|TRBV5-4|NA
TGTGCCAGCCGCCGGGACTTTAGCACAGATACGCAGTATTTT
CASRRDFSTDTQYF
>TRBJ2-6|TRBD1|TRBV15|few
TGTGCCACCAGCGGGCAGGGGGTCCACTCTGGGGCCAACGTCCTGACTTTC
CATSGQGVHSGANVLTF